This entry is about one T cell receptor beta chain. This clone came up a few times. No antigen is known for it. No base quality information exists; no much larger clone differs at one position. Each collaborating institution followed its own protocols to collect whole blood in K2EDTA tubes. Collaborator samples were shipped for TCRbeta analysis as frozen whole blood, isolated PBMCs, or DNA extracted from either sample type. TCRbeta CDR3 regions were amplified from genomic DNA by means of the immunoSEQ Assay, a bias-controlled multiplex PCR. In the source study's methods: Nucleated cell counts per sample were estimated from amplification of reference gene primers within the assay. To quantify the absolute abundance of each unique TCRbeta CDR3 rearrangement, sequence reads were collapsed and filtered. For each sample, productive Simpson clonality was calculated as the square root of Simpson's diversity index over productive rearrangements. TCRdb retrieved this table from immuneACCESS and kept in-frame rearrangements only. Not all clones are present; in checked studies, unresolved V genes account for under half, and no reason is known for the remainder. The V and J calls and the clone size are those of that table, but D and trimming were determined from the DNA. The table for this sample lists about 190,000 clones; roughly 84% of them were counted only once. About 20% of the sample belongs to the ten largest clones.

At the junction V is shortened by 3 bases and J by 0 bases; bases outside the gene matches: 13. Reading from cysteine to phenylalanine, the CDR3 counts 19 amino acids. This entry keeps only the CDR3 DNA: 57 bases, framed from base 1. CDR1 and CDR2, per the germline V gene, are MNHNS and SASEGT. The source of the sample is a study of blood T cell repertoires in COVID-19 (TCRdb year 2020). Study-level background: The collaborator samples originated in the United States, Italy and Spain and spanned the acute and convalescent phases of COVID-19. A de-identified subject ID, COVID-19 status, age in years and sex were almost always included in the sample metadata. The dataset comprised deeply sampled blood TCRbeta repertoires from subjects exposed to, actively infected with, or recovered from COVID-19. A freely available public database, intended as a resource for researchers studying the immune response to SARS-CoV-2, is where the repertoires were released. The prospective study material was composed of cDNA or gDNA derived from T cells, B-cell-depleted T cells, or PBMCs. Samples came from the ongoing ImmuneRACE study (first 160 participants) plus 1,254 subjects from 6 global collaborators. HLA class I and class II types, where available, came from metadata supplied by the sample provider rather than from assay-based typing.

Broad study findings and their caveats: How much clinical and demographic metadata was included differed by source and by participant, and the metadata was provided uncurated.

The rearranged chain carries TRBV6-1 and TRBJ1-4; 7 bases in the middle match TRBD1. The TCR comes from a human donor in a cohort sampled during active COVID-19. Material: peripheral blood. The sequenced DNA is TGTGCCAGCAGTGAGTCAATGACAGGGAGAACTGCAACTAATGAAAAACTGTTTTTT. Translated, this gives CASSESMTGRTATNEKLFF.